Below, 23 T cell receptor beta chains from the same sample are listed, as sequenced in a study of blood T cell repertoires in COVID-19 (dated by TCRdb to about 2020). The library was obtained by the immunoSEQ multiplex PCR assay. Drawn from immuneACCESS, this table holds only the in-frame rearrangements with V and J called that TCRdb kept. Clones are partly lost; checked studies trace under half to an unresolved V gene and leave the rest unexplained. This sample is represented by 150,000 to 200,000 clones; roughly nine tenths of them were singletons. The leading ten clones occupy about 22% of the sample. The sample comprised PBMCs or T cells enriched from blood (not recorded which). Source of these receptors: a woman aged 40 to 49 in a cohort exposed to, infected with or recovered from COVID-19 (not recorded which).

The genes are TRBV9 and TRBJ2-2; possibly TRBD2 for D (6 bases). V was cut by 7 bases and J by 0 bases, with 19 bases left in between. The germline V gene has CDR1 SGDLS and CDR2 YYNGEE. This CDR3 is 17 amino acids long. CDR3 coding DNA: TGTGCCAGCGCCTTCCCACGGGGAGGCCCGAACACCGGGGAGCTGTTTTTT. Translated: CASAFPRGGPNTGELFF.

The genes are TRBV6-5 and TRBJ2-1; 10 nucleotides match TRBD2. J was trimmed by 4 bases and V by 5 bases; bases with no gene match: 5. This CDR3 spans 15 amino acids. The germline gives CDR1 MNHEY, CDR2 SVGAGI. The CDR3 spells CASSTAGGLYNEQFF. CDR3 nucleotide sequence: TGTGCCAGCAGTACAGCGGGGGGGCTATACAATGAGCAGTTCTTC.

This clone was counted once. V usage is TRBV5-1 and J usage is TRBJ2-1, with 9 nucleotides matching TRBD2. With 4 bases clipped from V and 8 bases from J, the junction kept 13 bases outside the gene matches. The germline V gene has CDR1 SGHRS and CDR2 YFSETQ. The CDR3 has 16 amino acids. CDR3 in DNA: TGCGCCAGCAGCCCGGTCCCTAGCGGGGCCCCCTATGAGCAGTTCTTC. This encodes CASSPVPSGAPYEQFF.

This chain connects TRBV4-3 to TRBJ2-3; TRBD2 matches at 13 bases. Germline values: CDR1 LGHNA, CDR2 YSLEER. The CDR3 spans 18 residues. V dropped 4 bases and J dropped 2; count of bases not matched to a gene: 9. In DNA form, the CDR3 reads TGCGCCAGCAGCCTCGAGGGACTAGCGGGACCTTACACAGATACGCAGTATTTT. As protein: CASSLEGLAGPYTDTQYF.

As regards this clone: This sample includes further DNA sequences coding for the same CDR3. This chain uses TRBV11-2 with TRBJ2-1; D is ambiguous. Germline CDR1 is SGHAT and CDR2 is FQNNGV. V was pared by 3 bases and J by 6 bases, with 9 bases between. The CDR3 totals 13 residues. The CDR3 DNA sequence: TGTGCCAGCAGCTTGGGCCTCGTCAATGAGCAGTTCTTC. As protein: CASSLGLVNEQFF. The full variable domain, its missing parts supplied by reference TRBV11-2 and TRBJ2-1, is EAGVAQSPRYKIIEKRQSVAFWCNPISGHATLYWYQQILGQGPKLLIQFQNNGVVDDSQLPKDRFSAERLKGVDSTLKIQPAKLEDSAVYLCASSLGLVNEQFFGPGTRLTVL.

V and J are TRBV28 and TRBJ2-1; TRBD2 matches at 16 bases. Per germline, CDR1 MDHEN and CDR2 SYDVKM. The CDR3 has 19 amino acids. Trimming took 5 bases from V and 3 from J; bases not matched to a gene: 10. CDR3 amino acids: CASSQPGLAGGPVYNEQFF. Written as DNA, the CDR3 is TGTGCCAGCAGTCAACCGGGACTAGCGGGGGGGCCAGTCTACAATGAGCAGTTCTTC.

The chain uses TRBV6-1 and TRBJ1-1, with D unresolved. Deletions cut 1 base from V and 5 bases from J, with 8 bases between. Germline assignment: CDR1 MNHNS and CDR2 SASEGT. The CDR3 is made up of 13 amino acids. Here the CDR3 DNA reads TGTGCCAGCAGTGAAGTAAGGAGAACTGAAGCTTTCTTT. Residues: CASSEVRRTEAFF.

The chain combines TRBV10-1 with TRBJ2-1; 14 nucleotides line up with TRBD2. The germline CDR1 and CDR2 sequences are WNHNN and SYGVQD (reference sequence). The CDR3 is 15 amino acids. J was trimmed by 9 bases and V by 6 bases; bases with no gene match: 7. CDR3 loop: CASSPGLAGVAEQFF. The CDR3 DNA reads TGCGCCAGCAGCCCGGGACTAGCGGGAGTTGCTGAGCAGTTCTTC.

CDR3: CSASRRGLQETQYF. The CDR3 nucleotides are TGCAGTGCTAGTCGGAGGGGACTACAAGAGACCCAGTACTTC. The chain has TRBV20-1 and TRBJ2-5, with TRBD2 identical over 7 bases. With 3 bases clipped from V and 2 bases from J, the junction kept 6 bases outside the gene matches. The CDR3 contains 14 residues. The V gene's germline CDR1 is DFQATT and CDR2 SNEGSKA (reference sequence).

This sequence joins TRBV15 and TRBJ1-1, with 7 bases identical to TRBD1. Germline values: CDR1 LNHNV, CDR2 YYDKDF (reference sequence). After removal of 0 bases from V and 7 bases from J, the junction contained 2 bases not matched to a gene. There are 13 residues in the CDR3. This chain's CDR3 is CATSREGDSEAFF. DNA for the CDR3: TGTGCCACCAGCAGAGAAGGGGACAGTGAAGCTTTCTTT. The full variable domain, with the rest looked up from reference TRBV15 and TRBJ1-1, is DAMVIQNPRYQVTQFGKPVTLSCSQTLNHNVMYWYQQKSSQAPKLLFHYYDKDFNNEADTPDNFQSRRPNTSFCFLDIRSPGLGDTAMYLCATSREGDSEAFFGQGTRLTVV.

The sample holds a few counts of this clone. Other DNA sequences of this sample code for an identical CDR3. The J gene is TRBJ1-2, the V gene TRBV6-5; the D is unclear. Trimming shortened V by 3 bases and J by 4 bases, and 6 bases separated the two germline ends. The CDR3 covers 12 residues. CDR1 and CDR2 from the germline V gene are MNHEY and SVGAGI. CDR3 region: CASSYPGYGYTF. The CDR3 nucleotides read TGTGCCAGCAGTTATCCAGGCTATGGCTACACCTTC.

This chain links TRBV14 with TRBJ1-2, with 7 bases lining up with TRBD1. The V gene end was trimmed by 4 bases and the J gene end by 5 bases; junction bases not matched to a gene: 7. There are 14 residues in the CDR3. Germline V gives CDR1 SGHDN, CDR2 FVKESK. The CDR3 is CASSLTGTEYGYTF. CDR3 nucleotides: TGTGCCAGCAGCCTAACCGGGACAGAATATGGCTACACCTTC.

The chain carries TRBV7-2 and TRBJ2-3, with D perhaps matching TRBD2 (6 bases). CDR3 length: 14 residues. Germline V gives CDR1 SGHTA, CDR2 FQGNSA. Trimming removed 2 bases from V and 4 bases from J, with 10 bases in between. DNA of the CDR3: TGTGCCAGCAGCTTATCGACTAGAGCAGATACGCAGTATTTT. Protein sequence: CASSLSTRADTQYF.

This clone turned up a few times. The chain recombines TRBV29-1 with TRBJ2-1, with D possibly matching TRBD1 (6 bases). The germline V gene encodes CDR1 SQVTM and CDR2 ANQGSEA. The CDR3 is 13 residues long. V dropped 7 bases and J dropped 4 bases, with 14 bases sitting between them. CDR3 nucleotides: TGCAGCGGTGGACAGCCCTTATACAATGAGCAGTTCTTC. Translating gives CSGGQPLYNEQFF.

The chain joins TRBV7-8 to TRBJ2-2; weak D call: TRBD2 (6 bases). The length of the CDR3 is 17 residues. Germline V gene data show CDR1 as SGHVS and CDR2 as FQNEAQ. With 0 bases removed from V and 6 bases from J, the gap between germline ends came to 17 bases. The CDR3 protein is CASSLALSAGRAGELFF. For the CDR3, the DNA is TGTGCCAGCAGCTTAGCGCTCTCAGCGGGTAGGGCCGGGGAGCTGTTTTTT.

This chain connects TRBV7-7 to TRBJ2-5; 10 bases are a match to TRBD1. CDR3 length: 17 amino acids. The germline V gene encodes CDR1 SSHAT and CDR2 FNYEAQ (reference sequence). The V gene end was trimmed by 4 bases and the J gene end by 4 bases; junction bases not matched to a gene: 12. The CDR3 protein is CASSSLDRDRGGETQYF. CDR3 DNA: TGTGCCAGCAGCTCTCTCGACCGGGACAGGGGAGGAGAGACCCAGTACTTC. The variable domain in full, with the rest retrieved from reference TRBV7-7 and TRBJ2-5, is GAGVSQSPRYKVTKRGQDVTLRCDPISSHATLYWYQQALGQGPEFLTYFNYEAQPDKSGLPSDRFSAERPEGSISTLTIQRTEQRDSAMYRCASSSLDRDRGGETQYFGPGTRLLVL.

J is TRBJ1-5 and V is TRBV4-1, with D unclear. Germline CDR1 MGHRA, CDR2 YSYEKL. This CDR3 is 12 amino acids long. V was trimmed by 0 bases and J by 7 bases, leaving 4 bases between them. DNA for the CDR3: TGCGCCAGCAGCCAAGATGTACAGCCCCAGCATTTT. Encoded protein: CASSQDVQPQHF.

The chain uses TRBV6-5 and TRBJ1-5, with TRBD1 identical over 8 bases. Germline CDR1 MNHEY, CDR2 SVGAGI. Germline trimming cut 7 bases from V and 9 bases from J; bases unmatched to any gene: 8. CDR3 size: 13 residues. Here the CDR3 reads CASTDRANLPQHF. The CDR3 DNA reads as TGTGCCAGCACGGACAGGGCTAATTTGCCCCAGCATTTT.

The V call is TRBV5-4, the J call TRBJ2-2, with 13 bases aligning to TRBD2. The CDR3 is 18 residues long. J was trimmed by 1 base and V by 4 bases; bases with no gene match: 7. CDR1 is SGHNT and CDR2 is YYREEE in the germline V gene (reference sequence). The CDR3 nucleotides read TGTGCCAGCAGCCCGGTCGGACTAGCGGGAGAGAACACCGGGGAGCTGTTTTTT. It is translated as CASSPVGLAGENTGELFF.

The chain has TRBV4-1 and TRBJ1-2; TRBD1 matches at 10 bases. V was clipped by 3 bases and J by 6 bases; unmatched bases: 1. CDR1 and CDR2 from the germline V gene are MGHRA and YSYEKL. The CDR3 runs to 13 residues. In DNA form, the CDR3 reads TGCGCCAGCAGCCACGGACAGGGGGATGGCTACACCTTC. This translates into CASSHGQGDGYTF.

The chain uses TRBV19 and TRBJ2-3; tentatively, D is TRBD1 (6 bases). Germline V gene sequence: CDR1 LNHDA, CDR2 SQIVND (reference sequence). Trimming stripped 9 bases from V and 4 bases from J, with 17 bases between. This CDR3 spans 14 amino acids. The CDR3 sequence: CASTRQGRSDTQYF. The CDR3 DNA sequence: TGTGCCAGCACCCGGCAGGGGCGCTCAGATACGCAGTATTTT.

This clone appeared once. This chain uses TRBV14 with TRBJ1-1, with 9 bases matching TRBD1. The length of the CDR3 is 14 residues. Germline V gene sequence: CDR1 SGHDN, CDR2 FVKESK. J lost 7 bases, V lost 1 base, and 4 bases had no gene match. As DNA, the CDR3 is TGTGCCAGCAGCCAAGCGGGACAGGGTGTTGAAGCTTTCTTT. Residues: CASSQAGQGVEAFF.

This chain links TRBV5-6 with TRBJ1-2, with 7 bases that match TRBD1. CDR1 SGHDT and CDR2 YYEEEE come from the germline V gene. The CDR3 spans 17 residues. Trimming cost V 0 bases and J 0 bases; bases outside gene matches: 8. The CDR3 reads CASSLGTGVPSNYGYTF. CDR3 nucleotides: TGTGCCAGCAGCTTGGGCACAGGGGTACCCTCTAACTATGGCTACACCTTC.